This T cell receptor (beta chain) was sequenced for a study of PD-1 blockade in mismatch repair-deficient tumors. Study overall: All were previously treated, progressing patients with 12 mismatch repair-deficient cancer types. Study-level findings and limits: Rapid post-treatment expansion, then contraction, generally preceding radiologic response, marked tumor-resident clones.

As to this clone: The antigen is undetermined.

This CDR3 has 16 amino acids. CDR1 is SGHTA, CDR2 FQGNSA, per germline. With 3 bases clipped from V and 0 bases from J, the junction kept 8 bases outside the gene matches. TCR sequencing covered a few patients who responded to pembrolizumab. Assay used: immunoSEQ multiplex PCR; TCRdb lists only in-frame clones, some missing. The sample lists under 20,000 clones; roughly four fifths were seen once. The receptor comes from an adult with mismatch repair-deficient cancer. This chain uses TRBV7-2 with TRBJ2-7; the match to TRBD1 covers 7 bases. The sample consisted of PBMCs, taken 4 weeks after starting pembrolizumab. CDR3 protein: CASSLVAPGGSYEQYF. Written as DNA, the CDR3 is TGTGCCAGCAGCTTGGTCGCGCCAGGGGGCTCCTACGAGCAGTACTTC. The full variable domain, with the rest looked up from reference TRBV7-2 and TRBJ2-7, is GAGVSQSPSNKVTEKGKDVELRCDPISGHTALYWYRQSLGQGLEFLIYFQGNSAPDKSGLPSDRFSAERTGGSVSTLTIQRTQQEDSAVYLCASSLVAPGGSYEQYFGPGTRLTVT.